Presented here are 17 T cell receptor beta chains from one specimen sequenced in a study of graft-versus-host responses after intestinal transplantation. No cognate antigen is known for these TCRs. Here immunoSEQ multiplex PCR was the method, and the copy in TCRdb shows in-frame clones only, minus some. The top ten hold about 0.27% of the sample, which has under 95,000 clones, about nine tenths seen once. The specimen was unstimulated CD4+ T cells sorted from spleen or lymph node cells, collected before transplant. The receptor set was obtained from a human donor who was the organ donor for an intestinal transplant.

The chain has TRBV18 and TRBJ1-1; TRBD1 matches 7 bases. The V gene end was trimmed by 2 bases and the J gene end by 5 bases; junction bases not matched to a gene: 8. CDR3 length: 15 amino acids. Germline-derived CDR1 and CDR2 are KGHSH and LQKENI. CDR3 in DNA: TGTGCCAGCTCACCATGGAGGGGGCTGGAGACTGAAGCTTTCTTT. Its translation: CASSPWRGLETEAFF.

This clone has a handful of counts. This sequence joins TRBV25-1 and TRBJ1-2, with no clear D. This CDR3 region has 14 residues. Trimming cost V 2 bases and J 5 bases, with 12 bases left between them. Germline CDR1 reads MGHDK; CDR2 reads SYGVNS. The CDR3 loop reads CASSEIERDYGYTF. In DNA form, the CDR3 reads TGTGCCAGCAGTGAAATAGAACGGGATTATGGCTACACCTTC.

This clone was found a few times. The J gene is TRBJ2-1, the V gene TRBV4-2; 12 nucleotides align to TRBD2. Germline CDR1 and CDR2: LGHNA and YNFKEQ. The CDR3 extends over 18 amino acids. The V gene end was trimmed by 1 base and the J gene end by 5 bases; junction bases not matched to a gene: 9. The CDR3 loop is CASSQASRLAGGDNEQFF. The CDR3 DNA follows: TGTGCCAGCAGCCAAGCCAGTCGGCTAGCGGGGGGGGACAATGAGCAGTTCTTC.

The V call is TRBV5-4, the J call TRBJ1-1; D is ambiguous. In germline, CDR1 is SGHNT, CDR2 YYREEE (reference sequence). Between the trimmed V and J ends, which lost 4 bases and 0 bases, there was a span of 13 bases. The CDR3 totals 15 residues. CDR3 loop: CASSPVLGMNTEAFF. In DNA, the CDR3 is TGTGCCAGCAGCCCGGTACTAGGGATGAACACTGAAGCTTTCTTT.

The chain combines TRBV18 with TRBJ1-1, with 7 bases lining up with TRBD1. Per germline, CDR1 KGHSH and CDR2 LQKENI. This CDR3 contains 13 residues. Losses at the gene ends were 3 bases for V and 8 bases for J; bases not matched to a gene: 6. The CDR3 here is CASSPTQGWEAFF. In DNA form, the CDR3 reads TGTGCCAGCTCACCGACACAGGGGTGGGAAGCTTTCTTT.

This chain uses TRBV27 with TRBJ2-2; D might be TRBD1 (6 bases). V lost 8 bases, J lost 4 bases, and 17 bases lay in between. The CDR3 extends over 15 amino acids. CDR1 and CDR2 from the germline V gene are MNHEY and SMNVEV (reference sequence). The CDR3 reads CASGLAQGRTGELFF. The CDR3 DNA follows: TGTGCCAGCGGCTTGGCCCAGGGGCGCACCGGGGAGCTGTTTTTT.

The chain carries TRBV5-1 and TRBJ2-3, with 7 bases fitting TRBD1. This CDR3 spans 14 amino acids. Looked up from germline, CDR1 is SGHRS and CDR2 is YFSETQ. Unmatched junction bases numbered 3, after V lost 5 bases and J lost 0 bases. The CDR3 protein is CASRPDRSTDTQYF. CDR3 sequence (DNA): TGCGCCAGCAGGCCGGACAGGAGCACAGATACGCAGTATTTT.

The CDR3 DNA reads as TGTGCCAGCATCGGTTCAAGACTTGGATCTTCAGAGACCCAGTACTTC. Translation gives CASIGSRLGSSETQYF. The chain joins TRBV7-8 to TRBJ2-5; D unresolved. CDR3 size: 16 residues. CDR1 is SGHVS and CDR2 is FQNEAQ in the germline V gene. V gave up 7 bases and J gave up 4 bases, with 22 bases separating them.

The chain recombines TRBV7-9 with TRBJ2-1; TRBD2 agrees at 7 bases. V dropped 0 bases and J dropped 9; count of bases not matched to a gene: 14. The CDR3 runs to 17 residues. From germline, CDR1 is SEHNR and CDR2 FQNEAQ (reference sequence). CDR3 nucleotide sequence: TGTGCCAGCAGCTTAGCGCTGTCTAGCGGCCCGCAGGGTGAGCAGTTCTTC. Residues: CASSLALSSGPQGEQFF.

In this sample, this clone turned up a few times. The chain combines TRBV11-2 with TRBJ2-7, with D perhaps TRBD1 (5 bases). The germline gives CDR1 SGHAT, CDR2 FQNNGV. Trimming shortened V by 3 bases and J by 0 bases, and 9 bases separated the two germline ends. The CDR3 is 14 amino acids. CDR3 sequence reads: CASSFDSLSYEQYF. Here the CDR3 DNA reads TGTGCCAGCAGCTTTGACAGCCTCTCCTACGAGCAGTACTTC.

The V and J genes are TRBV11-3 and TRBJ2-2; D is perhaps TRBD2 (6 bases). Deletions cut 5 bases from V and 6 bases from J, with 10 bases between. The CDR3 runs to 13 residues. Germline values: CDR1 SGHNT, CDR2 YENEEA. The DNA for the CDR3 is TGTGCCAGCAGCCCAAGCGGGCCCGGGGAGCTGTTTTTT. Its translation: CASSPSGPGELFF.

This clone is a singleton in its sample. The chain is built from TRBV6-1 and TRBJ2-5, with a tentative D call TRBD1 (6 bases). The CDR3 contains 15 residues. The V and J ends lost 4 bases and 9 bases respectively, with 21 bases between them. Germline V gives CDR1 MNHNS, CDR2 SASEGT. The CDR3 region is CASSGQAAREGAQYF. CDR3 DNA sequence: TGTGCCAGCAGTGGACAGGCCGCTCGGGAAGGAGCCCAGTACTTC.

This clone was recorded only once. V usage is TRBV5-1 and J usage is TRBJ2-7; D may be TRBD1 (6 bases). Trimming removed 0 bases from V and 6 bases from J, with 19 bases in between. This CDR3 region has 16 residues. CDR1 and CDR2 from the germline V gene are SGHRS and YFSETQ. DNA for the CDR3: TGCGCCAGCAGCTTGGGCGGTGGCAGGGGAACCCTCGAGCAGTACTTC. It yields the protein CASSLGGGRGTLEQYF.

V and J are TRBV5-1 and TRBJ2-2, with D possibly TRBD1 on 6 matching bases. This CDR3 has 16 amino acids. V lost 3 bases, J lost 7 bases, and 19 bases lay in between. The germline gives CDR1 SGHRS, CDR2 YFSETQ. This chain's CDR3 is CASSWTSGHQGGELFF. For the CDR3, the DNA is TGCGCCAGCAGCTGGACATCGGGACACCAGGGCGGGGAGCTGTTTTTT.

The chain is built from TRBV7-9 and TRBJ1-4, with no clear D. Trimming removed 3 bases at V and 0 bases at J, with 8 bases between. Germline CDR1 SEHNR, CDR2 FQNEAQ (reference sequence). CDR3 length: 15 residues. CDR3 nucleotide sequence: TGTGCCAGCAGCTTTATTCAGGCAACTAATGAAAAACTGTTTTTT. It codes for CASSFIQATNEKLFF.

CDR3 protein: CSARPTDTQYF. The CDR3 DNA is TGCAGTGCTAGACCTACAGATACGCAGTATTTT. This chain links TRBV20-1 with TRBJ2-3; D call uncertain. The CDR3 is 11 amino acids. Germline assignment: CDR1 DFQATT and CDR2 SNEGSKA (reference sequence). V shed 2 bases and J shed 3 bases, with 3 bases lying between them.

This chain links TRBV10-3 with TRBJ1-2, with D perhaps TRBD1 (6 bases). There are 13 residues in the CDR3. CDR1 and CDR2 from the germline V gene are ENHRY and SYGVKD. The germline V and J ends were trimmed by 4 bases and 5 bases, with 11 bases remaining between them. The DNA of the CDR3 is TGTGCCATCAGTGGGCCCAGGGGATATGGCTACACCTTC. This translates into CAISGPRGYGYTF.